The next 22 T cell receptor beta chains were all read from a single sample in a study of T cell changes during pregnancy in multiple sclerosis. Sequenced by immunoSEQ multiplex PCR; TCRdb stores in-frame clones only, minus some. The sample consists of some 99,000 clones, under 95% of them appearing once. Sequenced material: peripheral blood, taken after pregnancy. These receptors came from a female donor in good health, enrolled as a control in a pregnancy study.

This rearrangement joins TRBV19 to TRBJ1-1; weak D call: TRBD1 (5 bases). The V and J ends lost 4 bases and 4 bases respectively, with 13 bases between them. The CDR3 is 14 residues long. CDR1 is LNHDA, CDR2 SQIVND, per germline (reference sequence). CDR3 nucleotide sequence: TGTGCCAGTAGTAAAGGGGATTTGAGCACTGAAGCTTTCTTT. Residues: CASSKGDLSTEAFF.

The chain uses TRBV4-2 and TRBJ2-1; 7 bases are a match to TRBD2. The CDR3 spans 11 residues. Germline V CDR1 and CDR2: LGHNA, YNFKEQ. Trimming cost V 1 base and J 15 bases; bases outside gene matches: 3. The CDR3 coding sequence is TGTGCCAGCAGCCAAGGAGCGGGGATGTTCTTC. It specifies CASSQGAGMFF.

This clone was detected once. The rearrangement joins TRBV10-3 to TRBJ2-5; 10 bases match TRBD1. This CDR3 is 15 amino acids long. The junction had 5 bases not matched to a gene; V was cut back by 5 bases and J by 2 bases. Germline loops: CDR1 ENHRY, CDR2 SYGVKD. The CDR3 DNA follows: TGTGCCATCAGTCCCGACAGGGGGCGGCAAGAGACCCAGTACTTC. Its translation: CAISPDRGRQETQYF.

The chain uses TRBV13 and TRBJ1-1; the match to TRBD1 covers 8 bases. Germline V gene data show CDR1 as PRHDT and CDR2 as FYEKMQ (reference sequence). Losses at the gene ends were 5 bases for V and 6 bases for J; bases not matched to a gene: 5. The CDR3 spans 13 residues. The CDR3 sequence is CASSPGTGSEAFF. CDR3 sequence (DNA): TGTGCCAGCAGCCCGGGGACAGGCTCTGAAGCTTTCTTT.

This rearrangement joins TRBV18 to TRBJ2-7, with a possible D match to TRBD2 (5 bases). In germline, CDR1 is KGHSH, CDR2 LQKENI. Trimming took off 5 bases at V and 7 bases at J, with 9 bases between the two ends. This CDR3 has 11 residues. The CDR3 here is CASSSTGEQYF. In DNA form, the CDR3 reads TGTGCCAGCTCATCGACGGGGGAGCAGTACTTC.

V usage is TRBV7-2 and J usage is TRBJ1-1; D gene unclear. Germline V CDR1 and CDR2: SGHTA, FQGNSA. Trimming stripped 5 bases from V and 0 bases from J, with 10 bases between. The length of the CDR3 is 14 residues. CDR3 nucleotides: TGTGCCAGCAGCCCAACCGGGATGAACACTGAAGCTTTCTTT. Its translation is CASSPTGMNTEAFF.

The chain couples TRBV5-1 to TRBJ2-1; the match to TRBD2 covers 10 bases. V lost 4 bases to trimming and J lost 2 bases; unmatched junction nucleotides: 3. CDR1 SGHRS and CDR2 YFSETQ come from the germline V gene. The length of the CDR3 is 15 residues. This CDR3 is CASSLGLAAYNEQFF. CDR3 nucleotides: TGCGCCAGCAGCCTTGGACTAGCGGCCTACAATGAGCAGTTCTTC.

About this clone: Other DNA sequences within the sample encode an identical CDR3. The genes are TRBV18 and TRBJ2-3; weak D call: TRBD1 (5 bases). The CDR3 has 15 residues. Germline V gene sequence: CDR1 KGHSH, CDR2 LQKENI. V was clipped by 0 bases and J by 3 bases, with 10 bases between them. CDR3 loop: CASSPPQGITDTQYF. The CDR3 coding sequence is TGTGCCAGCTCACCACCGCAGGGCATAACAGATACGCAGTATTTT.

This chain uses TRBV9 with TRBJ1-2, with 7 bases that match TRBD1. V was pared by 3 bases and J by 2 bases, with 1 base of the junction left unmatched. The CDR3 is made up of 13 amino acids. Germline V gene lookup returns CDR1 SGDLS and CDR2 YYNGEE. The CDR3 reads CASSGGQNYGYTF. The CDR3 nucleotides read TGTGCCAGCAGCGGGGGACAGAACTATGGCTACACCTTC.

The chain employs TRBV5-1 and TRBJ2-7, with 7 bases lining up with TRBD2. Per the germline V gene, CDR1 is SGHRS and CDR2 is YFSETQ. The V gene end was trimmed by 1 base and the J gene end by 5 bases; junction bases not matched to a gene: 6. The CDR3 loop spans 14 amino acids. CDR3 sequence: CASSLKAGPNEQYF. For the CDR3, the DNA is TGCGCCAGCAGCTTGAAAGCGGGGCCCAACGAGCAGTACTTC. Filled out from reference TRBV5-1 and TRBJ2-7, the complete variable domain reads KAGVTQTPRYLIKTRGQQVTLSCSPISGHRSVSWYQQTPGQGLQFLFEYFSETQRNKGNFPGRFSGRQFSNSRSEMNVSTLELGDSALYLCASSLKAGPNEQYFGPGTRLTVT.

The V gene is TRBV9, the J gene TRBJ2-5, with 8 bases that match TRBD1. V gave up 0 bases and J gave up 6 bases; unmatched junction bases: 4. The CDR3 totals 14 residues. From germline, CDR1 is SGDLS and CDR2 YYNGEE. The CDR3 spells CASSVEGQGQTQYF. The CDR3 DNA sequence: TGTGCCAGCAGCGTAGAAGGACAGGGTCAGACCCAGTACTTC.

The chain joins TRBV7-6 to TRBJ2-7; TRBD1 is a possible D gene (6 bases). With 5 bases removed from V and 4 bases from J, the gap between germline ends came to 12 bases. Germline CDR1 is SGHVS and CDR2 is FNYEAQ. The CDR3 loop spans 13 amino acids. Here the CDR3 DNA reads TGTGCCAGCAGCCCCACAGGGTTTTACGAGCAGTACTTC. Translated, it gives CASSPTGFYEQYF.

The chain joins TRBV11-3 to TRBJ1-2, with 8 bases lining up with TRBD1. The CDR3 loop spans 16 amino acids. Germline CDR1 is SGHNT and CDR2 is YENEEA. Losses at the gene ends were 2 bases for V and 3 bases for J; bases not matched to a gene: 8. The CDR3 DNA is TGTGCCAGCAGCTTAAGTCCGGCAGGGGGCCACTATGGCTACACCTTC. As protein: CASSLSPAGGHYGYTF.

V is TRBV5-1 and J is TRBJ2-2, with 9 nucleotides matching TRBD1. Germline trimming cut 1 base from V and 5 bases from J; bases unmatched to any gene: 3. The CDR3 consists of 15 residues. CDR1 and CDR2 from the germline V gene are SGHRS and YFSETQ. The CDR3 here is CASSLRDRVTGELFF. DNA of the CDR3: TGCGCCAGCAGCTTGAGGGACAGGGTGACCGGGGAGCTGTTTTTT.

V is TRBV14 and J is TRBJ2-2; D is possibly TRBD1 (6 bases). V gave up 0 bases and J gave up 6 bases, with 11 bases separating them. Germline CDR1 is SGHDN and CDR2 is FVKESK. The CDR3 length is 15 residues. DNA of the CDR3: TGTGCCAGCAGCCAAGAGGGACACACTCCCGGGGAGCTGTTTTTT. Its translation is CASSQEGHTPGELFF.

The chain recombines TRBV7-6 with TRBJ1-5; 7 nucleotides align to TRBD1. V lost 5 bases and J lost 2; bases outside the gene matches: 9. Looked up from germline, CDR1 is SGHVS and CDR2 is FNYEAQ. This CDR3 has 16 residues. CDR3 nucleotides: TGTGCCAGCAGCCCCGGGACAGTGGGAGGCAATCAGCCCCAGCATTTT. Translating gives CASSPGTVGGNQPQHF.

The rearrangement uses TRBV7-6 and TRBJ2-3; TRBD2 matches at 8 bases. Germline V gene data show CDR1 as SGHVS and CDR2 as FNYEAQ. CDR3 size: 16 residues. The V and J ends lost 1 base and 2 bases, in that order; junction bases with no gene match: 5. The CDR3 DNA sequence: TGTGCCAGCAGCTTAGACGGGAGGGAGAACACAGATACGCAGTATTTT. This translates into CASSLDGRENTDTQYF.

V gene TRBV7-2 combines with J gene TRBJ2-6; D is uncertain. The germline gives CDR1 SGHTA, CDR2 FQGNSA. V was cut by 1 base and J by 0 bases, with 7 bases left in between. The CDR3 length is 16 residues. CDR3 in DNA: TGTGCCAGCAGCTTAGGATGGAGCTCTGGGGCCAACGTCCTGACTTTC. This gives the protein CASSLGWSSGANVLTF.

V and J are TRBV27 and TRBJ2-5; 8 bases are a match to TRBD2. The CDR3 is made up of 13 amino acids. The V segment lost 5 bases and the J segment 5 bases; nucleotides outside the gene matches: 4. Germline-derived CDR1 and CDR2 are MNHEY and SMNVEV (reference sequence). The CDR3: CASSQPGGETQYF. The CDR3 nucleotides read TGTGCCAGCAGTCAGCCGGGGGGGGAGACCCAGTACTTC.

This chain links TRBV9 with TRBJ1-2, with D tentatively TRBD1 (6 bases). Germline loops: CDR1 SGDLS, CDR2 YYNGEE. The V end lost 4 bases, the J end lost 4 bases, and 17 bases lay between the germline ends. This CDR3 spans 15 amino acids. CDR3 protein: CASSPRTGQAYGYTF. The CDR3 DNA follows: TGTGCCAGCAGCCCAAGAACGGGACAAGCCTATGGCTACACCTTC. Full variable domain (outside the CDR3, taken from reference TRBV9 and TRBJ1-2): DSGVTQTPKHLITATGQRVTLRCSPRSGDLSVYWYQQSLDQGLQFLIQYYNGEERAKGNILERFSAQQFPDLHSELNLSSLELGDSALYFCASSPRTGQAYGYTFGSGTRLTVV.

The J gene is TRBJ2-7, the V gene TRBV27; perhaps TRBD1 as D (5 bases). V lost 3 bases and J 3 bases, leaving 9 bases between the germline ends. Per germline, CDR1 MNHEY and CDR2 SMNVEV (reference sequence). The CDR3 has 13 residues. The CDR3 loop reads CASSLTARYEQYF. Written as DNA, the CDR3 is TGTGCCAGCAGTTTGACAGCCCGCTACGAGCAGTACTTC.

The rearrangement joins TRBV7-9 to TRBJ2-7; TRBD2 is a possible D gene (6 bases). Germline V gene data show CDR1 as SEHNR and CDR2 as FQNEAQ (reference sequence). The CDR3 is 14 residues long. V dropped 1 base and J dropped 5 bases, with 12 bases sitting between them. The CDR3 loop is CASSLGRESHEQYF. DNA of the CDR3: TGTGCCAGCAGCTTAGGTCGGGAGTCCCACGAGCAGTACTTC. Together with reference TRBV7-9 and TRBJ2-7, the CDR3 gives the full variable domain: DTGVSQNPRHKITKRGQNVTFRCDPISEHNRLYWYRQTLGQGPEFLTYFQNEAQLEKSRLLSDRFSAERPKGSFSTLEIQRTEQGDSAMYLCASSLGRESHEQYFGPGTRLTVT.